The 9 T cell receptor beta chains listed next were all sequenced from one sample in a study of persistence of HIV-infected CD4 T cells. This was the immunoSEQ version 4 assay in survey mode. Profiled with immunoSEQ multiplex PCR; TCRdb holds only in-frame clones, not every one. The sample gives about 16,000 clones, 65% of which show up once; approximately 8.4% is in the top ten. No antigens are known for them. Cells were stimulated with CMV-infected fibroblast lysates at 10 ug/mL. Responding CD4+ T cells were sorted by upregulation of both CD40 ligand and CD69. This specimen was CD4+ T cells sorted from PBMCs after roughly 20-hour stimulation, taken from a patient who received antiretroviral therapy. These receptors were obtained from an adult woman with HIV who was CMV-seropositive.

This clone was seen more than once but under ten times. The chain has TRBV5-6 and TRBJ1-4; tentatively, D is TRBD1 (6 bases). This CDR3 is 12 amino acids long. V was clipped by 5 bases and J by 8 bases, with 10 bases between them. Germline V gene lookup returns CDR1 SGHDT and CDR2 YYEEEE. In nucleotides, the CDR3 is TGTGCCAGCAGGAGGGGGAAGGAAAAACTGTTTTTT. Protein product: CASRRGKEKLFF.

This chain links TRBV7-9 with TRBJ1-3; 7 bases match TRBD1. This CDR3 contains 15 residues. After removal of 3 bases from V and 4 bases from J, the junction contained 6 bases not matched to a gene. The V gene's germline CDR1 is SEHNR and CDR2 FQNEAQ (reference sequence). As DNA, the CDR3 is TGTGCCAGCAGCTTGACAGGGAATCGCGGAAACACCATATATTTT. Amino acids: CASSLTGNRGNTIYF.

The J gene is TRBJ2-7, the V gene TRBV19; D might be TRBD2 (6 bases). Germline V gene lookup returns CDR1 LNHDA and CDR2 SQIVND (reference sequence). The CDR3 is 11 amino acids. Trimming pared 5 bases from V and 6 bases from J, leaving 8 bases between. The CDR3 sequence: CASSGGSEQYF. In DNA, the CDR3 is TGTGCCAGTAGTGGGGGGAGCGAGCAGTACTTC.

The chain joins TRBV27 to TRBJ2-7, with D hard to call. CDR3 size: 11 residues. V dropped 5 bases and J dropped 4 bases, with 6 bases sitting between them. In germline, CDR1 is MNHEY, CDR2 SMNVEV (reference sequence). CDR3 DNA sequence: TGTGCCAGCAGTAATGGATACGAGCAGTACGTC. Its protein product is CASSNGYEQYV.

V usage is TRBV6-5 and J usage is TRBJ2-1, with TRBD2 identical over 8 bases. The CDR3 spans 12 residues. The V gene's germline CDR1 is MNHEY and CDR2 SVGAGI. V lost 9 bases, J lost 10 bases, and 8 bases stayed unmatched. CDR3 protein: CASTGLVSEQFF. The CDR3, as DNA: TGTGCCAGTACGGGACTAGTGAGCGAGCAGTTCTTC.

The V and J genes are TRBV3-1 (or the pseudogene TRBV3-2) and TRBJ2-3; D gene uncertain. Germline assignment: CDR1 LGHDT and CDR2 YNNKEL (reference sequence). V was clipped by 1 base and J by 6 bases, with 5 bases between them. This CDR3 region has 12 residues. The CDR3 DNA reads TGTGCCAGCAGCCAAGTTGAGGATACGCAGTATTTT. Amino acids: CASSQVEDTQYF.

J is TRBJ1-3 and V is TRBV7-9, with D maybe TRBD1 (5 bases). Looked up from germline, CDR1 is SEHNR and CDR2 is FQNEAQ (reference sequence). The CDR3 is 14 amino acids. V lost 10 bases and J 1 base, leaving 14 bases between the germline ends. DNA of the CDR3: TGTGCCACTCGCCGGGGGGTATCTGGAAACACCATATATTTT. Its translation is CATRRGVSGNTIYF.

This chain joins TRBV2 and TRBJ1-4; D is perhaps TRBD1 (6 bases). This CDR3 has 15 amino acids. V lost 5 bases, J lost 0 bases, and 10 bases lay in between. Germline V gene sequence: CDR1 SNHLY, CDR2 FYNNEI. CDR3: CASSLDRTTNEKLFF. CDR3 coding DNA: TGTGCCAGCAGTCTAGACAGGACAACTAATGAAAAACTGTTTTTT.

This clone occurred a few times. The chain couples TRBV5-1 to TRBJ2-6; no definite D call. Trimming cost V 4 bases and J 1 base, with 3 bases left between them. This CDR3 comprises 13 residues. Germline loops: CDR1 SGHRS, CDR2 YFSETQ. In DNA, the CDR3 is TGCGCCAGCAGCGAGTCTGGGGCCAACGTCCTGACTTTC. Translated, it gives CASSESGANVLTF.